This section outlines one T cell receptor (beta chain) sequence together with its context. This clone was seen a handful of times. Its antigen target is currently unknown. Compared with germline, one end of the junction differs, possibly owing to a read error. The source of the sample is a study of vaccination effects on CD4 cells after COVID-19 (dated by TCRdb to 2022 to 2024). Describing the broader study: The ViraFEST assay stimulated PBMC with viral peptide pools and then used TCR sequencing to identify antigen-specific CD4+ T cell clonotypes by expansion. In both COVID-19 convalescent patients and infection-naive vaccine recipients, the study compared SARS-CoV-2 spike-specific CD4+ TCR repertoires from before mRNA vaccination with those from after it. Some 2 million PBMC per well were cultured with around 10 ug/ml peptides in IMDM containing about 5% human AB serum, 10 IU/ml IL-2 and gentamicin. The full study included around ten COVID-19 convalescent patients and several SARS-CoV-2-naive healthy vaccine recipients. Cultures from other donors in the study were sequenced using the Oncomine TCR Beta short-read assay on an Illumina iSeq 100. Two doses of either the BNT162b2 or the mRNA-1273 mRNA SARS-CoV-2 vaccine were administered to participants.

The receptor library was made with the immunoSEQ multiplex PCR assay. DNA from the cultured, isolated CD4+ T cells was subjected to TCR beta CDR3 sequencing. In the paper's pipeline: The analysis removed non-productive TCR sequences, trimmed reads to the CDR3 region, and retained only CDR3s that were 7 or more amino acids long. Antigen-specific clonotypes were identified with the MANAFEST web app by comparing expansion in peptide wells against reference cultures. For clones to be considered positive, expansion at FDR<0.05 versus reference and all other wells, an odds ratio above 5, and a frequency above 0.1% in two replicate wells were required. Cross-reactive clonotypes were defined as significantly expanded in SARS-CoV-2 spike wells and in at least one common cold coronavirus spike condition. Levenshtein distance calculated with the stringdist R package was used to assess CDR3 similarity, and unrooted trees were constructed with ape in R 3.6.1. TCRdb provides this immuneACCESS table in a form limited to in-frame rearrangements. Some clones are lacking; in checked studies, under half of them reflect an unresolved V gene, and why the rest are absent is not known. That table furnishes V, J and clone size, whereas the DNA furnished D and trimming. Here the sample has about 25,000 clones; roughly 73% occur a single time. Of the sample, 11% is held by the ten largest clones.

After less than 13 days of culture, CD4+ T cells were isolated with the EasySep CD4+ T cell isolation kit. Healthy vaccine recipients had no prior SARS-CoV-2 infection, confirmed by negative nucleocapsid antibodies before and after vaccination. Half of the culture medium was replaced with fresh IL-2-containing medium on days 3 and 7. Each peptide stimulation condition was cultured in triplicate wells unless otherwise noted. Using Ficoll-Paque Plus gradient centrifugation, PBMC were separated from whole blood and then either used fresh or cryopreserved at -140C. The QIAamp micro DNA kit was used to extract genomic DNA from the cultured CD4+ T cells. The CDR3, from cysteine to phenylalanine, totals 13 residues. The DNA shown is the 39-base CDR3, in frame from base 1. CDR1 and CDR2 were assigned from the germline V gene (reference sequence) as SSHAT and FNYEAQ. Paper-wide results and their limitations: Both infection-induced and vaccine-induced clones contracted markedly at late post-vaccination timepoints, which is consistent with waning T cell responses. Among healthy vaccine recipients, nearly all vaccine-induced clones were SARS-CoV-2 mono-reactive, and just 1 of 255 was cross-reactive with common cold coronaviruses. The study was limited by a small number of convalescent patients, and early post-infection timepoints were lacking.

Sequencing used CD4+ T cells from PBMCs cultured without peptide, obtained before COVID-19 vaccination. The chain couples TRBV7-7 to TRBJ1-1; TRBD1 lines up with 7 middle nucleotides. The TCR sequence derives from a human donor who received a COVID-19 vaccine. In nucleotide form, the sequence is TGTGCTAGCAGCAGGGACAGAGGCACTGAAGCTTTCTTT. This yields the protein CASSRDRGTEAFF.